This entry lists 32 T cell receptor beta chains sequenced from one sample in a study of cytomegalovirus exposure and HLA in healthy donors. PCR employed 60 Vbeta and 13 Jbeta primers. Data came from immunoSEQ multiplex PCR; TCRdb stores just in-frame clones and leaves some out. The sample lists some 150,000 clones; approximately 87% were seen once. The sequenced sample was PBMCs. These receptors all stem from a man aged 35 to 55 in good health and CMV-seronegative.

This chain connects TRBV29-1 to TRBJ1-1, with a possible D match to TRBD1 (6 bases). V lost 6 bases to trimming and J lost 2 bases, with 13 bases between them. Germline V gives CDR1 SQVTM, CDR2 ANQGSEA. CDR3 size: 13 residues. DNA of the CDR3: TGCAGCGTCCTCAGGGGACCAAACACTGAAGCTTTCTTT. Residues: CSVLRGPNTEAFF.

The chain uses TRBV2 and TRBJ2-7, with D possibly being TRBD2 (6 bases). Trimming removed 7 bases from V and 3 bases from J, with 10 bases in between. The CDR3 sequence is 12 residues long. CDR1 and CDR2 (germline): SNHLY, FYNNEI. CDR3 coding DNA: TGTGCCAGCACTGGGGAGGACTACGAGCAGTACTTC. Protein sequence: CASTGEDYEQYF. Full variable domain (remainder filled in from reference TRBV2 and TRBJ2-7): EPEVTQTPSHQVTQMGQEVILRCVPISNHLYFYWYRQILGQKVEFLVSFYNNEISEKSEIFDDQFSVERPDGSNFTLKIRSTKLEDSAMYFCASTGEDYEQYFGPGTRLTVT.

The V call is TRBV7-3, the J call TRBJ2-5; 7 bases are a match to TRBD2. CDR1 and CDR2 (germline): SGHTA, FQGTGA. The CDR3 is 15 residues long. V shed 1 base, J shed 4 bases, and the junction held 6 bases outside the gene matches. This CDR3 is CASSLRGGGGETQYF. In DNA form, the CDR3 reads TGTGCCAGCAGCTTAAGGGGGGGAGGAGGAGAGACCCAGTACTTC.

The V call is TRBV27, the J call TRBJ1-1, with TRBD1 identical over 7 bases. Germline CDR1 and CDR2: MNHEY and SMNVEV (reference sequence). The CDR3 sequence is 13 residues long. Trimming took 6 bases from V and 7 from J; bases not matched to a gene: 8. The CDR3 coding sequence is TGTGCCAGCAGCCTTGACAGGGATAATGAAGCTTTCTTT. Its translation is CASSLDRDNEAFF.

CDR3: CASSQDRVRGSSGNTIYF. For the CDR3, the DNA is TGTGCCAGCAGCCAAGATCGAGTCAGGGGAAGCTCTGGAAACACCATATATTTT. The rearrangement uses TRBV4-2 and TRBJ1-3; perhaps TRBD1 as D (6 bases). This CDR3 is built from 18 residues. Trimming left V 0 bases short and J 0 bases short, with 15 bases between. CDR1 LGHNA and CDR2 YNFKEQ come from the germline V gene.

This clone was found a few times. The chain joins TRBV2 to TRBJ1-1; D possibly corresponds to TRBD1 (5 bases). V was shortened by 6 bases and J by 5 bases, with 13 bases between the two germline ends. CDR3 size: 13 residues. Germline CDR1 reads SNHLY; CDR2 reads FYNNEI. CDR3 nucleotide sequence: TGTGCCAGCAGCTCGGGACTTCTGACTGAAGCTTTCTTT. As protein: CASSSGLLTEAFF.

The rearrangement uses TRBV15 and TRBJ1-2, with a tentative D call TRBD1 (5 bases). Trimming cost V 0 bases and J 2 bases, with 10 bases left between them. The germline gives CDR1 LNHNV, CDR2 YYDKDF (reference sequence). There are 15 residues in the CDR3. CDR3 region: CATSRENRHNYGYTF. The CDR3 DNA reads as TGTGCCACCAGCAGAGAAAACAGGCACAACTATGGCTACACCTTC.

The chain recombines TRBV11-3 with TRBJ1-1; tentatively, D is TRBD1 (6 bases). From germline, CDR1 is SGHNT and CDR2 YENEEA. CDR3 length equals 13 residues. V shed 10 bases and J shed 3 bases, with 15 bases lying between them. The CDR3 protein is CATQGNRDTEAFF. CDR3 DNA sequence: TGTGCCACCCAGGGGAATCGGGACACTGAAGCTTTCTTT. The whole variable domain, filled in from reference TRBV11-3 and TRBJ1-1, reads EAGVVQSPRYKIIEKKQPVAFWCNPISGHNTLYWYLQNLGQGPELLIRYENEEAVDDSQLPKDRFSAERLKGVDSTLKIQPAELGDSAVYLCATQGNRDTEAFFGQGTRLTVV.

In the case of this clone: The conserved final phenylalanine or tryptophan is absent from the CDR3, which likely points to a read error. The gene calls are TRBV29-1 and TRBJ1-2; D is ambiguous. The CDR3 extends over 12 amino acids. The V gene's germline CDR1 is SQVTM and CDR2 ANQGSEA. Deletions cut 6 bases from V and 6 bases from J, with 14 bases between. The CDR3, as DNA: TGCAGCGTGGGTAAAGTAGAGGATGGCTACACCTCC. Its translation is CSVGKVEDGYTS.

The V call is TRBV5-1, the J call TRBJ2-1; D gene ambiguous. Germline CDR1 is SGHRS and CDR2 is YFSETQ. The V gene lost 3 bases and the J gene lost 0 bases, with 10 bases spanning the gap. There are 15 residues in the CDR3. The DNA of the CDR3 is TGCGCCAGCAGCTACGACTCGAGCTCCTACAATGAGCAGTTCTTC. Translation gives CASSYDSSSYNEQFF.

The count of this clone is one. The sample has other DNA sequences that encode this CDR3 too. This chain joins TRBV9 and TRBJ2-7, with 8 bases identical to TRBD2. The V gene's germline CDR1 is SGDLS and CDR2 YYNGEE. The CDR3 is made up of 14 amino acids. The V gene end was trimmed by 0 bases and the J gene end by 3 bases; junction bases not matched to a gene: 2. The CDR3 loop is CASSVGSGVYEQYF. The CDR3 coding sequence is TGTGCCAGCAGCGTAGGTAGCGGGGTCTACGAGCAGTACTTC.

V usage is TRBV4-2 and J usage is TRBJ2-3, with a possible D match to TRBD2 (6 bases). V gave up 0 bases and J gave up 1 base, with 11 bases separating them. CDR1 is LGHNA and CDR2 is YNFKEQ in the germline V gene. This CDR3 has 16 amino acids. The CDR3 spells CASSQDLPSGTDTQYF. The CDR3 nucleotides are TGTGCCAGCAGCCAAGATCTCCCTAGCGGCACAGATACGCAGTATTTT.

This sequence joins TRBV9 and TRBJ1-6; TRBD1 matches at 8 bases. Per germline, CDR1 SGDLS and CDR2 YYNGEE. The CDR3 has 15 amino acids. J gave up 10 bases and V 0 bases, and 6 bases lay outside the gene matches. The CDR3 sequence: CASSVATGASSPLHF. The CDR3 coding sequence is TGTGCCAGCAGCGTAGCGACAGGGGCATCCTCACCCCTCCACTTT.

The CDR3 DNA is TGCGCCAGCAGCTTGGCCCCGGACAGAGAAGCTTTCTTT. It yields the protein CASSLAPDREAFF. V gene TRBV5-1 combines with J gene TRBJ1-1; D might be TRBD1 (6 bases). V was trimmed by 0 bases and J by 8 bases, leaving 11 bases between them. Germline CDR1 SGHRS, CDR2 YFSETQ. CDR3 length equals 13 residues.

CDR3 sequence (DNA): TGTGCCAGCAGCCAAGAGACTAGCGGGATCCTCCTCTCCACAGATACGCAGTATTTT. As protein: CASSQETSGILLSTDTQYF. This chain links TRBV4-2 with TRBJ2-3, with 11 bases fitting TRBD2. J was trimmed by 2 bases and V by 0 bases; bases with no gene match: 10. Per the germline V gene, CDR1 is LGHNA and CDR2 is YNFKEQ. The CDR3 totals 19 residues.

The gene calls are TRBV6-1 and TRBJ1-2; unclear D gene. V shed 3 bases and J shed 4 bases, with 12 bases lying between them. Germline V gene lookup returns CDR1 MNHNS and CDR2 SASEGT. This CDR3 spans 14 amino acids. Here the CDR3 DNA reads TGTGCCAGCAGTGACAACTATCTCCGCTATGGCTACACCTTC. It encodes CASSDNYLRYGYTF.

This sequence joins TRBV5-1 and TRBJ2-1, with 11 bases fitting TRBD2. CDR1 is SGHRS, CDR2 YFSETQ, per germline. Unmatched junction bases numbered 12, after V lost 4 bases and J lost 9 bases. This CDR3 region has 16 residues. CDR3 sequence reads: CASSPGVAGGISEQFF. For the CDR3, the DNA is TGCGCCAGCAGCCCCGGGGTAGCGGGAGGGATAAGTGAGCAGTTCTTC.

The chain carries TRBV5-1 and TRBJ1-2; 7 nucleotides match TRBD1. CDR1 and CDR2 (germline): SGHRS, YFSETQ. The CDR3 consists of 16 residues. Trimming cost V 3 bases and J 4 bases; bases outside gene matches: 12. The CDR3 DNA follows: TGCGCCAGCAGCTCCGGGACAGCGCAATCGGGCTATGGCTACACCTTC. Protein product: CASSSGTAQSGYGYTF.

This chain joins TRBV7-2 and TRBJ2-2; 7 bases are a match to TRBD1. The CDR3 loop spans 14 amino acids. Germline loops: CDR1 SGHTA, CDR2 FQGNSA. V trimming: 6 bases; J trimming: 5 bases; junction bases outside the gene matches: 6. The CDR3 is CASRSTGVTGELFF. The CDR3 DNA follows: TGTGCCAGCAGGTCTACAGGGGTTACCGGGGAGCTGTTTTTT.

V is TRBV5-1 and J is TRBJ2-3; a weak D match, TRBD1 (5 bases). Germline V gene data show CDR1 as SGHRS and CDR2 as YFSETQ. V gave up 4 bases and J gave up 1 base, with 16 bases separating them. This CDR3 has 16 amino acids. CDR3 in DNA: TGCGCCAGCAGCCCCTTCTCAGGGTACGGCACAGATACGCAGTATTTT. It yields the protein CASSPFSGYGTDTQYF. Full variable domain (missing parts from reference TRBV5-1 and TRBJ2-3): KAGVTQTPRYLIKTRGQQVTLSCSPISGHRSVSWYQQTPGQGLQFLFEYFSETQRNKGNFPGRFSGRQFSNSRSEMNVSTLELGDSALYLCASSPFSGYGTDTQYFGPGTRLTVL.

The J gene is TRBJ1-3, the V gene TRBV4-1; D is possibly TRBD1 (6 bases). V lost 4 bases and J lost 0, with 13 bases in between. Germline lookup yields CDR1 MGHRA and CDR2 YSYEKL. The CDR3 runs to 16 residues. The CDR3 DNA follows: TGCGCCAGCAGCCTTTTAGGGGGAAGCTCTGGAAACACCATATATTTT. Translating it yields CASSLLGGSSGNTIYF.

The chain couples TRBV7-3 to TRBJ1-5, with TRBD1 matching 9 bases. CDR3 size: 16 residues. The germline CDR1 and CDR2 sequences are SGHTA and FQGTGA. V lost 1 base and J lost 2; bases outside the gene matches: 3. In DNA form, the CDR3 reads TGTGCCAGCAGCTTAAAGGGGACAGGGCGCAATCAGCCCCAGCATTTT. Encoded protein: CASSLKGTGRNQPQHF.

The chain employs TRBV19 and TRBJ2-1; possibly TRBD1 for D (5 bases). V was trimmed by 4 bases and J by 7 bases, leaving 11 bases between them. Germline loops: CDR1 LNHDA, CDR2 SQIVND (reference sequence). The CDR3 length is 13 residues. The CDR3 region is CASSTQTANEQFF. In nucleotides, the CDR3 is TGTGCCAGTAGTACGCAGACAGCTAATGAGCAGTTCTTC.

Regarding this clone: Additional DNA sequences in this sample encode the identical CDR3. CDR3 sequence: CASSLAGVSTDTQYF. The CDR3 coding sequence is TGTGCCAGCAGTCTCGCGGGAGTCAGCACAGATACGCAGTATTTT. The rearrangement uses TRBV28 and TRBJ2-3; 7 nucleotides line up with TRBD2. Germline assignment: CDR1 MDHEN and CDR2 SYDVKM. The CDR3 is 15 residues long. J lost 0 bases, V lost 5 bases, and 5 bases had no gene match.

The chain combines TRBV7-2 with TRBJ1-5; 8 bases align to TRBD1. With 4 bases clipped from V and 4 bases from J, the junction kept 9 bases outside the gene matches. Germline CDR1 is SGHTA and CDR2 is FQGNSA. This CDR3 contains 16 residues. In DNA, the CDR3 is TGTGCCAGCAGCTCCCAGGCAGGGGGCTTGAATCAGCCCCAGCATTTT. Its protein product is CASSSQAGGLNQPQHF.

The chain employs TRBV6-4 and TRBJ2-1; 7 positions agree with TRBD2. This CDR3 contains 15 residues. Germline CDR1 is MRHNA and CDR2 is SNTAGT. J lost 3 bases, V lost 0 bases, and 2 bases had no gene match. CDR3 coding DNA: TGTGCCAGCAGTGACTCGGGGGGGGACTACAATGAGCAGTTCTTC. This sequence encodes CASSDSGGDYNEQFF.

The V gene is TRBV11-3, the J gene TRBJ2-2, with 7 positions matching TRBD1. V shed 1 base and J 4 bases; nucleotides not matched to a gene: 6. This CDR3 has 16 amino acids. CDR1 and CDR2 from the germline V gene are SGHNT and YENEEA. DNA of the CDR3: TGTGCCAGCAGCTTAGGTACAGGGGTCTCCACCGGGGAGCTGTTTTTT. Residues: CASSLGTGVSTGELFF.

This clone was observed a few times. The chain links TRBV14 to TRBJ2-1; 11 nucleotides agree with TRBD2. This CDR3 is 16 amino acids long. J gave up 5 bases and V 5 bases, and 8 bases lay outside the gene matches. The germline CDR1 and CDR2 sequences are SGHDN and FVKESK. In nucleotides, the CDR3 is TGTGCCAGCAGCGCATCACTAGCGGGAGAGGACAATGAGCAGTTCTTC. It codes for CASSASLAGEDNEQFF.

V usage is TRBV7-9 and J usage is TRBJ2-3; 11 bases line up with TRBD1. The CDR3 loop spans 17 amino acids. Losses at the gene ends were 5 bases for V and 4 bases for J; bases not matched to a gene: 11. Germline loops: CDR1 SEHNR, CDR2 FQNEAQ (reference sequence). CDR3 nucleotides: TGTGCCAGCAGCCCTCTGGACGCGGGACAGGGGGCAGATACGCAGTATTTT. This encodes CASSPLDAGQGADTQYF.

This chain uses TRBV10-2 with TRBJ1-5, with no clear D. Germline lookup yields CDR1 WSHSY and CDR2 SAAADI. Trimming stripped 4 bases from V and 0 bases from J, with 10 bases between. The CDR3 consists of 15 residues. The CDR3 coding sequence is TGCGCCAGCAGTGTTAACGGGGATAGCAATCAGCCCCAGCATTTT. As protein: CASSVNGDSNQPQHF.

This chain connects TRBV30 to TRBJ2-3; perhaps TRBD1 as D (7 bases). This CDR3 is built from 18 residues. From germline, CDR1 is GTSNPN and CDR2 SVGIG (reference sequence). Deletions cut 1 base from V and 0 bases from J, with 20 bases between. The CDR3 protein is CAWSAGGYSGLSTDTQYF. The CDR3 bases are TGTGCCTGGAGTGCAGGGGGGTATTCGGGACTTAGCACAGATACGCAGTATTTT.

There are a few counts of this clone. This chain connects TRBV9 to TRBJ1-2; 7 positions match TRBD1. Germline V gene lookup returns CDR1 SGDLS and CDR2 YYNGEE. This CDR3 has 14 amino acids. With V trimmed by 4 bases and J by 2 bases, 5 bases remained unmatched. CDR3 coding DNA: TGTGCCAGCAGCACGGAGGGACAGAACTATGGCTACACCTTC. Translation: CASSTEGQNYGYTF.